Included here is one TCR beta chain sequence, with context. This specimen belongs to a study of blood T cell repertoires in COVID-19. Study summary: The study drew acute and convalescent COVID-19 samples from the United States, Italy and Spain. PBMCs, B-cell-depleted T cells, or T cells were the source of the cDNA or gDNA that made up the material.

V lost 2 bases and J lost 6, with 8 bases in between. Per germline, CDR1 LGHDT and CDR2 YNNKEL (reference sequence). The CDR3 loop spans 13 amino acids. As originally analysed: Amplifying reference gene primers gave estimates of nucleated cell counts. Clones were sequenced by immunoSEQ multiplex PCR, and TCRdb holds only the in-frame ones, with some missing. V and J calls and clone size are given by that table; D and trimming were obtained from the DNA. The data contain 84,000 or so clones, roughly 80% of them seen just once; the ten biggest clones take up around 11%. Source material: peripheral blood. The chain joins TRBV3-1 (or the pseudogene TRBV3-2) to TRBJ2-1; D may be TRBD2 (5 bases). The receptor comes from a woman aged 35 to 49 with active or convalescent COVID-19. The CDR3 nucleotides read TGTGCCAGCAGCCAAAGGACTGCCAATGAGCAGTTCTTC. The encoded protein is CASSQRTANEQFF.